One sample yielded the 31 T cell receptor beta chains listed below, sequenced in a study of shared clonotypes between healthy human individuals. Libraries were prepared by immunoSEQ multiplex PCR; TCRdb keeps only in-frame clonotypes and omits some of them. The sample holds approximately 340,000 clones, more than 60% seen once. Sequencing used memory CD4+ T cells sorted from blood. Subset denoted: CD45RA-negative fraction. Receptors originate from a man aged 25-40 years in good health.

This clone was recorded at least ten times. V usage is TRBV10-1 and J usage is TRBJ2-3; D is uncertain. The V gene lost 2 bases and the J gene lost 2 bases, with 8 bases spanning the gap. The CDR3 covers 14 residues. Germline CDR1 and CDR2: WNHNN and SYGVQD (reference sequence). The CDR3: CASSENPTTDTQYF. The CDR3 region has the DNA TGCGCCAGCAGTGAGAACCCGACCACAGATACGCAGTATTTT.

There are a few counts of this clone. The chain joins TRBV19 to TRBJ2-5, with D possibly TRBD1 on 6 matching bases. Trimming stripped 3 bases from V and 5 bases from J, with 16 bases between. The CDR3 is made up of 15 amino acids. The germline gives CDR1 LNHDA, CDR2 SQIVND (reference sequence). The CDR3 DNA reads as TGTGCCAGTAGTATTTTCCAGGGGTATAAGGAGACCCAGTACTTC. Protein sequence: CASSIFQGYKETQYF.

J is TRBJ2-2 and V is TRBV5-1; D might be TRBD1 (7 bases). This CDR3 region has 16 residues. Germline assignment: CDR1 SGHRS and CDR2 YFSETQ. The V and J ends lost 0 bases and 4 bases respectively, with 13 bases between them. CDR3 in DNA: TGCGCCAGCAGCTTGGTACCAGGGGGGTCCACCGGGGAGCTGTTTTTT. Encoded protein: CASSLVPGGSTGELFF.

The CDR3 region is CASSLVGDDNQPQHF. CDR3 nucleotide sequence: TGCGCCAGCAGCTTGGTGGGGGATGACAATCAGCCCCAGCATTTT. The chain has TRBV5-1 and TRBJ1-5; a possible D gene is TRBD1 (5 bases). Trimming stripped 0 bases from V and 3 bases from J, with 10 bases between. The CDR3 is made up of 15 amino acids. The V gene's germline CDR1 is SGHRS and CDR2 YFSETQ.

The V gene is TRBV15, the J gene TRBJ1-3; D not certain. The V and J ends lost 3 bases and 4 bases respectively, with 13 bases between them. The CDR3 has 15 amino acids. The V gene's germline CDR1 is LNHNV and CDR2 YYDKDF (reference sequence). The CDR3 reads CATSSGSPSGNTIYF. In nucleotides, the CDR3 is TGTGCCACCAGCAGTGGAAGTCCCTCCGGAAACACCATATATTTT.

The chain joins TRBV6-6 to TRBJ1-1; no definite D call. V shed 5 bases and J shed 0 bases, with 13 bases lying between them. The CDR3 has 15 residues. Germline CDR1 is MNHNY and CDR2 is SVGAGI (reference sequence). The DNA for the CDR3 is TGTGCCAGCAGTCTGGACGGACCCATGAACACTGAAGCTTTCTTT. It specifies CASSLDGPMNTEAFF.

Points on this clone: An end of the junction differs from the germline gene, which may be a read error. The chain uses TRBV2 and TRBJ2-1; D may correspond to TRBD1 or TRBD2 (5 bases each). There are 16 residues in the CDR3. Germline V gene sequence: CDR1 SNHLY, CDR2 FYNNEI. In DNA, the CDR3 is TGTGCCAGCACTGAAAACCCGGGTAGGGACGACAATGAGCAGTTCTTC. Translating gives CASTENPGRDDNEQFF.

The sample holds many counts of this clone. The chain combines TRBV10-3 with TRBJ2-7; D ambiguous. CDR1 is ENHRY, CDR2 SYGVKD, per germline. The CDR3 has 14 amino acids. Between the trimmed V and J ends, which lost 0 bases and 0 bases, there was a span of 6 bases. The CDR3 protein is CAISESMVSYEQYF. Written as DNA, the CDR3 is TGTGCCATCAGTGAGTCGATGGTCTCCTACGAGCAGTACTTC.

The chain is built from TRBV4-2 and TRBJ2-7, with 9 bases fitting TRBD2. The CDR3 length is 16 residues. With V trimmed by 4 bases and J by 0 bases, 7 bases remained unmatched. CDR1 is LGHNA, CDR2 YNFKEQ, per germline. CDR3: CASSRNLAGSSYEQYF. CDR3 in DNA: TGTGCCAGCAGCCGGAATCTAGCGGGGAGCTCCTACGAGCAGTACTTC.

The chain links TRBV6-6 to TRBJ1-5; 11 positions agree with TRBD1. Germline trimming cut 6 bases from V and 3 bases from J; bases unmatched to any gene: 4. Germline loops: CDR1 MNHNY, CDR2 SVGAGI (reference sequence). The CDR3 has 15 amino acids. Here the CDR3 DNA reads TGTGCCAGCAGCCTGGGACAGGGGGACAATCAGCCCCAGCATTTT. Translation: CASSLGQGDNQPQHF.

J is TRBJ2-4 and V is TRBV7-2, with TRBD2 as a possible D gene (6 bases). This CDR3 is built from 15 residues. Trimming removed 5 bases from V and 2 bases from J, with 13 bases in between. Germline CDR1 reads SGHTA; CDR2 reads FQGNSA. CDR3 protein: CASSLPSVTKNIQYF. The CDR3 DNA sequence: TGTGCCAGCAGCCTCCCTAGCGTGACCAAAAACATTCAGTACTTC.

The sample holds one count of this clone. The chain is built from TRBV5-1 and TRBJ2-7; 14 nucleotides agree with TRBD2. With V trimmed by 1 base and J by 7 bases, 10 bases remained unmatched. This CDR3 is 17 amino acids long. Germline values: CDR1 SGHRS, CDR2 YFSETQ. The DNA for the CDR3 is TGCGCCAGCAGCTTGACCGGGACTAGCGGGAGTATGGAGGAGCAGTACTTC. Encoded protein: CASSLTGTSGSMEEQYF.

J is TRBJ2-5 and V is TRBV11-3; 7 bases are shared with TRBD1. V trimming: 5 bases; J trimming: 7 bases; junction bases outside the gene matches: 7. CDR1 SGHNT and CDR2 YENEEA come from the germline V gene. The CDR3 runs to 13 residues. The CDR3 DNA sequence: TGTGCCAGCAGCACCCAGGGGGTCGGGACCCAGTACTTC. Its protein is CASSTQGVGTQYF.

The chain recombines TRBV7-8 with TRBJ1-2, with a weak D call TRBD1 (6 bases). The CDR3 extends over 16 amino acids. The germline V gene encodes CDR1 SGHVS and CDR2 FQNEAQ. With 0 bases removed from V and 3 bases from J, the gap between germline ends came to 14 bases. The CDR3 loop reads CASSLARGMTHYGYTF. CDR3 nucleotide sequence: TGTGCCAGCAGCTTAGCGAGGGGGATGACCCACTATGGCTACACCTTC.

Comments on this clone: This could be a read error, since a much larger clone is one nucleotide away. The chain links TRBV5-4 to TRBJ1-4; D remains ambiguous. The CDR3 sequence is 14 residues long. V shed 4 bases and J shed 2 bases, with 9 bases lying between them. CDR1 and CDR2 from the germline V gene are SGHNT and YYREEE (reference sequence). CDR3 region: CASSATGTNEKLFF. CDR3 nucleotides: TGTGCCAGCAGCGCGACGGGGACTAATGAAAAACTGTTTTTT.

The chain is built from TRBV6-1 and TRBJ2-3, with 7 positions matching TRBD2. The CDR3 runs to 13 residues. The V segment lost 4 bases and the J segment 4 bases; nucleotides outside the gene matches: 2. The V gene's germline CDR1 is MNHNS and CDR2 SASEGT. The CDR3 here is CASSAGGPDTQYF. CDR3 in DNA: TGTGCCAGCAGTGCGGGAGGCCCAGATACGCAGTATTTT.

This sequence joins TRBV27 and TRBJ2-2; no clear D gene. The V gene lost 2 bases and the J gene lost 7 bases, with 5 bases spanning the gap. The CDR3 is 12 residues long. Germline V gives CDR1 MNHEY, CDR2 SMNVEV (reference sequence). The CDR3, as DNA: TGTGCCAGCAGTTTAGGGTACGGGGAGCTGTTTTTT. Encoded protein: CASSLGYGELFF.

This rearrangement joins TRBV11-3 to TRBJ2-1; perhaps TRBD1 as D (5 bases). The V gene lost 1 base and the J gene lost 12 bases, with 10 bases spanning the gap. This CDR3 has 12 residues. Germline V gene lookup returns CDR1 SGHNT and CDR2 YENEEA. The CDR3 DNA is TGTGCCAGCAGCTTAGCCGACAGAAGGCAGTTCTTC. Protein: CASSLADRRQFF. The full variable domain, its missing parts supplied by reference TRBV11-3 and TRBJ2-1, is EAGVVQSPRYKIIEKKQPVAFWCNPISGHNTLYWYLQNLGQGPELLIRYENEEAVDDSQLPKDRFSAERLKGVDSTLKIQPAELGDSAVYLCASSLADRRQFFGPGTRLTVL.

V is TRBV6-5 and J is TRBJ2-7, with D possibly called TRBD1 or TRBD2 (5 bases each). V was cut by 4 bases and J by 1 base, with 11 bases left in between. From germline, CDR1 is MNHEY and CDR2 SVGAGI. This CDR3 spans 14 amino acids. CDR3 bases: TGTGCCAGCAGTTCTCCGGGACGGTCCTACGAGCAGTACTTC. Translating gives CASSSPGRSYEQYF.

This chain joins TRBV29-1 and TRBJ2-3; TRBD1 agrees at 11 bases. V shed 7 bases and J 0 bases; nucleotides not matched to a gene: 15. The CDR3 spans 18 residues. Per germline, CDR1 SQVTM and CDR2 ANQGSEA. The CDR3 DNA reads as TGCAGCGCACCCCAAGTTCACGGACAGGGGGCGAGCACAGATACGCAGTATTTT. The encoded protein is CSAPQVHGQGASTDTQYF.

This chain uses TRBV18 with TRBJ1-4; D not resolved. Germline V CDR1 and CDR2: KGHSH, LQKENI. The length of the CDR3 is 17 residues. V dropped 2 bases and J dropped 0 bases, with 13 bases sitting between them. CDR3 in DNA: TGTGCCAGCTCACCATCTACTAAGGGTGCAACTAATGAAAAACTGTTTTTT. As protein: CASSPSTKGATNEKLFF.

This clone was recorded many times. The V call is TRBV4-3, the J call TRBJ2-3; 9 nucleotides agree with TRBD1. The CDR3 extends over 17 amino acids. J gave up 5 bases and V 4 bases, and 13 bases lay outside the gene matches. Per the germline V gene, CDR1 is LGHNA and CDR2 is YSLEER. CDR3 sequence: CASSRAFRDREIDTQYF. The DNA for the CDR3 is TGCGCCAGCAGCCGAGCCTTCCGGGACAGGGAGATAGATACGCAGTATTTT.

The rearrangement links TRBV5-5 to TRBJ2-5; D gene ambiguous. The germline CDR1 and CDR2 sequences are SGHKS and YYEKEE (reference sequence). The CDR3 spans 15 residues. Trimming shortened V by 1 base and J by 5 bases, and 15 bases separated the two germline ends. This CDR3 reads CASSLLASHKETQYF. CDR3 DNA: TGTGCCAGCAGCTTGCTGGCCAGCCATAAGGAGACCCAGTACTTC.

The CDR3 spells CASSDRGGSSYNEQFF. The CDR3, as DNA: TGCGCCAGCAGTGATCGGGGCGGGAGCTCCTACAATGAGCAGTTCTTC. The V and J genes are TRBV10-1 and TRBJ2-1; TRBD2 aligns across 7 bases. The CDR3 contains 16 residues. With 3 bases clipped from V and 0 bases from J, the junction kept 5 bases outside the gene matches. Germline V gene sequence: CDR1 WNHNN, CDR2 SYGVQD (reference sequence).

This chain connects TRBV10-2 to TRBJ1-1, with unresolved D. CDR3 length: 11 amino acids. Germline loops: CDR1 WSHSY, CDR2 SAAADI. With 7 bases removed from V and 5 bases from J, the gap between germline ends came to 8 bases. In DNA, the CDR3 is TGCGCCAGCATTGGTGGGACTGAAGCTTTCTTT. This codes for CASIGGTEAFF.

This chain uses TRBV19 with TRBJ2-1; 11 bases map to TRBD2. CDR1 is LNHDA, CDR2 SQIVND, per germline (reference sequence). J was trimmed by 9 bases and V by 6 bases; bases with no gene match: 4. The CDR3 spans 13 residues. Here the CDR3 DNA reads TGTGCCAGTAGACTAGCGGGAGATGTTGAGCAGTTCTTC. This translates into CASRLAGDVEQFF.

The V call is TRBV29-1, the J call TRBJ2-7; D unresolved. CDR1 is SQVTM, CDR2 ANQGSEA, per germline. V lost 5 bases and J lost 3, with 5 bases in between. The CDR3 loop spans 10 amino acids. The chain's CDR3 is CSVLGYEQYF. The CDR3 DNA follows: TGCAGCGTTCTGGGCTACGAGCAGTACTTC.

The chain employs TRBV2 and TRBJ2-1; D gene uncertain. Germline loops: CDR1 SNHLY, CDR2 FYNNEI. The germline V and J ends were trimmed by 6 bases and 6 bases, with 12 bases remaining between them. This CDR3 has 13 residues. CDR3 sequence reads: CASSGYLGNEQFF. CDR3 nucleotides: TGTGCCAGCAGCGGATACCTAGGCAATGAGCAGTTCTTC.

This chain joins TRBV25-1 and TRBJ1-1, with D unclear. Trimming took 7 bases from V and 0 from J, leaving 6 bases between them. The CDR3 runs 12 residues. CDR1 and CDR2 (germline): MGHDK, SYGVNS. The DNA of the CDR3 is TGTGCCAGCACGGATGTGAACACTGAAGCTTTCTTT. Protein: CASTDVNTEAFF.

The chain recombines TRBV7-8 with TRBJ1-2; the match to TRBD1 covers 7 bases. The germline gives CDR1 SGHVS, CDR2 FQNEAQ. CDR3 length: 17 amino acids. J gave up 5 bases and V 2 bases, and 14 bases lay outside the gene matches. DNA of the CDR3: TGTGCCAGCAGCTTAAGGGGGACAGCAAGTATAAAATATGGCTACACCTTC. It yields the protein CASSLRGTASIKYGYTF. The variable domain in full, completed from reference TRBV7-8 and TRBJ1-2, reads GAGVSQSPRYKVAKRGQDVALRCDPISGHVSLFWYQQALGQGPEFLTYFQNEAQLDKSGLPSDRFFAERPEGSVSTLKIQRTQQEDSAVYLCASSLRGTASIKYGYTFGSGTRLTVV.

This chain connects TRBV4-3 to TRBJ2-1; 9 positions match TRBD2. The CDR3 extends over 14 amino acids. V shed 3 bases and J 8 bases; nucleotides not matched to a gene: 5. Germline V gene sequence: CDR1 LGHNA, CDR2 YSLEER. The chain's CDR3 is CASSHLAGEDEQFF. The DNA for the CDR3 is TGCGCCAGCAGCCATTTAGCGGGAGAGGATGAGCAGTTCTTC.